The 32 T cell receptor beta chains listed next were all sequenced from one sample in a study of identifying expanded T cells in peripheral blood. The method was immunoSEQ multiplex PCR; TCRdb's version includes in-frame clones alone and lacks a portion of them. The sample carries 100,000 or so clones, around nine tenths recorded once. Material: blood. The receptors here all came from a person aged 18 to 75 in good health.

The gene calls are TRBV25-1 and TRBJ2-3, with TRBD2 identical over 13 bases. V was pared by 9 bases and J by 3 bases, with 6 bases of the junction left unmatched. CDR3 length: 15 amino acids. CDR1 is MGHDK, CDR2 SYGVNS, per germline. Here the CDR3 reads CASQLAGGLTDTQYF. The DNA of the CDR3 is TGTGCCAGTCAACTAGCGGGGGGGTTGACAGATACGCAGTATTTT.

The chain recombines TRBV18 with TRBJ1-6; 10 bases match TRBD1. Losses at the gene ends were 3 bases for V and 10 bases for J; bases not matched to a gene: 3. This CDR3 has 14 amino acids. Germline values: CDR1 KGHSH, CDR2 LQKENI. The CDR3: CASSPGTGESPLHF. The CDR3 nucleotides read TGTGCCAGCTCACCCGGGACAGGGGAATCACCCCTCCACTTT.

V is TRBV5-4 and J is TRBJ2-3; no definite D call. Germline V gives CDR1 SGHNT, CDR2 YYREEE (reference sequence). CDR3 length: 15 amino acids. V lost 2 bases and J lost 3, with 13 bases in between. CDR3 nucleotides: TGTGCCAGCAGCTTATCAAGTTCAACGACAGATACGCAGTATTTT. Translating it yields CASSLSSSTTDTQYF.

The chain uses TRBV4-3 and TRBJ2-3; no definite D call. CDR3 length: 14 residues. The germline V gene has CDR1 LGHNA and CDR2 YSLEER. V was trimmed by 3 bases and J by 0 bases, leaving 7 bases between them. In DNA form, the CDR3 reads TGCGCCAGCAGCCACGAAGACAGCACAGATACGCAGTATTTT. This codes for CASSHEDSTDTQYF.

There are a few counts of this clone. The chain links TRBV5-4 to TRBJ2-7; D perhaps matches TRBD1 (6 bases). The CDR3 has 15 residues. CDR1 is SGHNT, CDR2 YYREEE, per germline (reference sequence). Deletions cut 0 bases from V and 5 bases from J, with 15 bases between. The chain's CDR3 is CASSLAIQGMDEQYF. The CDR3 DNA sequence: TGTGCCAGCAGCTTGGCCATACAGGGTATGGACGAGCAGTACTTC.

The rearrangement uses TRBV28 and TRBJ1-2, with a tentative D call TRBD1 (5 bases). CDR3 length: 14 amino acids. Trimming cost V 4 bases and J 5 bases, with 14 bases left between them. CDR1 is MDHEN and CDR2 is SYDVKM in the germline V gene. The CDR3 nucleotides read TGTGCCAGCAGTTCCGGGGGGGTAAAGTATGGCTACACCTTC. Translated, it gives CASSSGGVKYGYTF.

The rearrangement links TRBV7-9 to TRBJ2-7; the D gene is possibly TRBD2 (7 bases). The CDR3 is 16 amino acids. V dropped 4 bases and J dropped 4 bases, with 20 bases sitting between them. Germline CDR1 SEHNR, CDR2 FQNEAQ (reference sequence). CDR3 in amino acids: CASSSPHGGQRYEQYF. CDR3 sequence (DNA): TGTGCCAGCAGCTCACCGCACGGGGGGCAACGGTACGAGCAGTACTTC.

The chain uses TRBV9 and TRBJ2-3; D might be TRBD1 or TRBD2, each matching 5 bases. V was cut by 6 bases and J by 1 base, with 9 bases left in between. Looked up from germline, CDR1 is SGDLS and CDR2 is YYNGEE. The length of the CDR3 is 13 residues. The CDR3 DNA reads as TGTGCCAGCAAGGGGCGGGGCACAGATACGCAGTATTTT. Its translation: CASKGRGTDTQYF.

The chain recombines TRBV27 with TRBJ2-1; 8 nucleotides align to TRBD1. Trimming took 6 bases from V and 6 from J; bases not matched to a gene: 10. This CDR3 spans 15 amino acids. CDR1 MNHEY and CDR2 SMNVEV come from the germline V gene (reference sequence). This chain's CDR3 is CASSARGDRPNEQFF. CDR3 in DNA: TGTGCCAGCAGCGCACGAGGGGACAGGCCCAATGAGCAGTTCTTC.

This chain connects TRBV7-2 to TRBJ2-5, with TRBD2 identical over 7 bases. The V segment lost 5 bases and the J segment 5 bases; nucleotides outside the gene matches: 14. From germline, CDR1 is SGHTA and CDR2 FQGNSA. CDR3 length: 16 amino acids. The CDR3 DNA is TGTGCCAGCAGCGAACGAGCACGTAGCGGGCGGGAGACCCAGTACTTC. Translating gives CASSERARSGRETQYF.

This clone was counted once. The chain couples TRBV11-2 to TRBJ2-5, with D perhaps TRBD1 or TRBD2 (5 bases each). CDR3 length: 13 residues. Germline V gene lookup returns CDR1 SGHAT and CDR2 FQNNGV. The V and J ends lost 9 bases and 5 bases respectively, with 16 bases between them. As DNA, the CDR3 is TGTGCCAGTACCTGGGGGACCACGGAGACCCAGTACTTC. Its protein is CASTWGTTETQYF.

This chain links TRBV18 with TRBJ2-7; D may correspond to TRBD1 or TRBD2 (5 bases each). CDR3 length: 13 amino acids. V lost 3 bases and J 1 base, leaving 7 bases between the germline ends. Per germline, CDR1 KGHSH and CDR2 LQKENI. The CDR3, as DNA: TGTGCCAGCTCACCGGGGGATTCCTACGAGCAGTACTTC. Its translation: CASSPGDSYEQYF.

The J gene is TRBJ2-7, the V gene TRBV6-1; the match to TRBD1 covers 8 bases. Germline values: CDR1 MNHNS, CDR2 SASEGT. Trimming took 5 bases from V and 3 from J; bases not matched to a gene: 9. This CDR3 has 15 amino acids. CDR3: CASSTRQGFGYEQYF. CDR3 bases: TGTGCCAGCAGTACTAGACAGGGGTTTGGCTACGAGCAGTACTTC.

This sequence joins TRBV6-5 and TRBJ1-1; D remains ambiguous. The CDR3 is made up of 13 amino acids. Germline V gene sequence: CDR1 MNHEY, CDR2 SVGAGI. Trimming left V 4 bases short and J 3 bases short, with 9 bases between. The CDR3 region is CASSSDGDTEAFF. For the CDR3, the DNA is TGTGCCAGCAGTTCAGACGGGGACACTGAAGCTTTCTTT.

CDR3 protein: CASSPPNSNGYTF. The CDR3 nucleotides read TGTGCCAGCTCACCACCGAACAGCAATGGCTACACCTTC. The chain couples TRBV18 to TRBJ1-2; D remains ambiguous. The CDR3 sequence is 13 residues long. Trimming removed 0 bases at V and 6 bases at J, with 8 bases between. The germline V gene encodes CDR1 KGHSH and CDR2 LQKENI.

This clone turned up a few times. This chain links TRBV4-2 with TRBJ1-1, with a possible D match to TRBD1 (5 bases). The CDR3 is made up of 15 amino acids. V lost 0 bases and J 3 bases, leaving 11 bases between the germline ends. Germline V gene sequence: CDR1 LGHNA, CDR2 YNFKEQ. The CDR3 protein is CASSQDLDSYTEAFF. The CDR3 nucleotides read TGTGCCAGCAGCCAAGATCTTGACAGCTACACTGAAGCTTTCTTT.

The gene calls are TRBV5-1 and TRBJ2-3; 8 nucleotides match TRBD2. CDR3 length: 15 amino acids. Germline V gene data show CDR1 as SGHRS and CDR2 as YFSETQ. The J segment lost 3 bases and the V segment lost 0 bases, leaving 3 bases of the junction unmatched. Here the CDR3 reads CASSLGSGATDTQYF. DNA for the CDR3: TGCGCCAGCAGCTTGGGTAGCGGGGCTACAGATACGCAGTATTTT.

The V gene is TRBV29-1, the J gene TRBJ2-1; perhaps TRBD2 as D (5 bases). Trimming took 8 bases from V and 3 from J, leaving 14 bases between them. The CDR3 has 13 amino acids. CDR1 is SQVTM, CDR2 ANQGSEA, per germline. The CDR3 loop reads CSTARGVYNEQFF. The CDR3 DNA reads as TGCAGCACGGCACGGGGAGTCTACAATGAGCAGTTCTTC.

The chain is built from TRBV6-5 and TRBJ1-3; D unresolved. The germline V gene has CDR1 MNHEY and CDR2 SVGAGI. This CDR3 spans 12 amino acids. Trimming removed 6 bases from V and 0 bases from J, with 3 bases in between. The CDR3 sequence: CASRPSGNTIYF. CDR3 DNA sequence: TGTGCCAGCAGGCCCTCTGGAAACACCATATATTTT.

This clone occurred once. This chain uses TRBV4-1 with TRBJ2-5; D not certain. The germline V and J ends were trimmed by 1 base and 5 bases, with 8 bases remaining between them. There are 13 residues in the CDR3. The germline gives CDR1 MGHRA, CDR2 YSYEKL. Here the CDR3 reads CASSQGNRETQYF. Written as DNA, the CDR3 is TGCGCCAGCAGCCAAGGGAATCGGGAGACCCAGTACTTC.

J is TRBJ2-7 and V is TRBV6-5, with D tentatively TRBD1 (6 bases). Germline CDR1 MNHEY, CDR2 SVGAGI. Trimming removed 4 bases at V and 2 bases at J, with 12 bases between. This CDR3 spans 14 amino acids. The CDR3 loop is CASSSRTVPYEQYF. In nucleotides, the CDR3 is TGTGCCAGCAGTTCCAGGACAGTCCCCTACGAGCAGTACTTC.

The J gene is TRBJ2-7, the V gene TRBV29-1; TRBD1 agrees at 9 bases. CDR1 SQVTM and CDR2 ANQGSEA come from the germline V gene. The CDR3 runs 13 residues. V dropped 6 bases and J dropped 1; count of bases not matched to a gene: 4. The CDR3 sequence is CSVAGQGSYEQYF. In DNA form, the CDR3 reads TGCAGCGTGGCGGGACAGGGATCCTACGAGCAGTACTTC.

J is TRBJ1-6 and V is TRBV27, with TRBD1 identical over 9 bases. From germline, CDR1 is MNHEY and CDR2 SMNVEV (reference sequence). The CDR3 length is 16 residues. The V gene end was trimmed by 2 bases and the J gene end by 7 bases; junction bases not matched to a gene: 6. As DNA, the CDR3 is TGTGCCAGCAGTTTAAGGCCCGACAGGGGGAATTCACCCCTCCACTTT. Amino acid sequence: CASSLRPDRGNSPLHF.

This chain links TRBV11-2 with TRBJ2-5; TRBD1 agrees at 7 bases. The junction had 6 bases not matched to a gene; V was cut back by 6 bases and J by 5 bases. This CDR3 region has 13 residues. The germline V gene encodes CDR1 SGHAT and CDR2 FQNNGV. The CDR3 DNA sequence: TGTGCCAGCAGTTGGGACAGAGGGGAGACCCAGTACTTC. Translated, it gives CASSWDRGETQYF.

The chain employs TRBV5-8 and TRBJ1-1; a possible D gene is TRBD1 (5 bases). The CDR3 spans 13 residues. Trimming cost V 4 bases and J 5 bases, with 12 bases left between them. The germline V gene encodes CDR1 SGHTS and CDR2 YDEGEE. The CDR3 is CASSRRVGTEAFF. The CDR3 bases are TGTGCCAGCAGCCGCAGGGTGGGGACTGAAGCTTTCTTT.

V and J are TRBV28 and TRBJ1-1; perhaps TRBD1 as D (5 bases). This CDR3 has 13 residues. In germline, CDR1 is MDHEN, CDR2 SYDVKM. The ends were cut back, 5 bases at V and 11 bases at J, with 18 bases in the middle. CDR3 region: CASSPGRQIGAFF. The DNA for the CDR3 is TGTGCCAGCAGTCCCGGACGACAGATCGGTGCTTTCTTT.

The chain has TRBV30 and TRBJ1-5; D is unclear. Germline CDR1 reads GTSNPN; CDR2 reads SVGIG (reference sequence). Trimming stripped 0 bases from V and 3 bases from J, with 6 bases between. The CDR3 is made up of 13 amino acids. Here the CDR3 DNA reads TGTGCCTGGAGTGTAACTCCCAATCAGCCCCAGCATTTT. It is translated as CAWSVTPNQPQHF.

V usage is TRBV6-5 and J usage is TRBJ1-2, with a possible D match to TRBD1 (6 bases). The CDR3 totals 13 residues. Trimming removed 2 bases from V and 8 bases from J, with 12 bases in between. From germline, CDR1 is MNHEY and CDR2 SVGAGI. CDR3 amino acids: CASSYGGLWGYTF. The CDR3 nucleotides read TGTGCCAGCAGTTACGGGGGGCTTTGGGGCTACACCTTC.

The chain is built from TRBV5-6 and TRBJ1-4, with D perhaps matching TRBD1 (5 bases). Germline values: CDR1 SGHDT, CDR2 YYEEEE. This CDR3 region has 15 residues. The germline V and J ends were trimmed by 0 bases and 0 bases, with 6 bases remaining between them. The CDR3 DNA follows: TGTGCCAGCAGCTTGGAGGACACAACTAATGAAAAACTGTTTTTT. It translates to CASSLEDTTNEKLFF. The complete variable domain, with remaining parts taken from reference TRBV5-6 and TRBJ1-4, reads DAGVTQSPTHLIKTRGQQVTLRCSPKSGHDTVSWYQQALGQGPQFIFQYYEEEERQRGNFPDRFSGHQFPNYSSELNVNALLLGDSALYLCASSLEDTTNEKLFFGSGTQLSVL.

V and J are TRBV19 and TRBJ2-1; D ambiguous. The V and J ends lost 1 base and 4 bases respectively, with 11 bases between them. CDR1 and CDR2 (germline): LNHDA, SQIVND (reference sequence). The length of the CDR3 is 15 residues. The CDR3 here is CASSIGTARYNEQFF. The CDR3 DNA is TGTGCCAGTAGTATAGGGACGGCTAGGTACAATGAGCAGTTCTTC. Complete variable domain (other parts from reference TRBV19 and TRBJ2-1): DGGITQSPKYLFRKEGQNVTLSCEQNLNHDAMYWYRQDPGQGLRLIYYSQIVNDFQKGDIAEGYSVSREKKESFPLTVTSAQKNPTAFYLCASSIGTARYNEQFFGPGTRLTVL.

This chain connects TRBV29-1 to TRBJ2-6, with TRBD2 as a possible D gene (6 bases). Trimming took off 4 bases at V and 1 base at J, with 8 bases between the two ends. This CDR3 spans 14 amino acids. Germline loops: CDR1 SQVTM, CDR2 ANQGSEA. CDR3 amino acids: CSVAGVSGANVLTF. The DNA of the CDR3 is TGCAGCGTTGCGGGGGTTTCTGGGGCCAACGTCCTGACTTTC.

This chain uses TRBV19 with TRBJ1-4; D remains ambiguous. V shed 1 base and J shed 2 bases, with 8 bases lying between them. Germline values: CDR1 LNHDA, CDR2 SQIVND (reference sequence). CDR3 length equals 15 residues. CDR3 nucleotide sequence: TGTGCCAGTAGTATAGCGAGAGGTACTAATGAAAAACTGTTTTTT. The encoded protein is CASSIARGTNEKLFF.